Listed below are T cell receptor beta chains from one sample, sequenced in a study of blood T cell repertoires in COVID-19. Libraries were prepared by immunoSEQ multiplex PCR; TCRdb keeps only in-frame clonotypes and omits some of them. The table has 150,000 to 160,000 clones, about 80% seen once. The sample was peripheral blood. All receptors derive from a woman aged 55-70 years with COVID-19, enrolled during active disease. Both conserved end residues are part of each CDR3. Each record gives: D gene, clone size, J gene, V gene, CDR3 DNA, CDR3 protein. The D gene is left open where the match is weak. Size is omitted from some rows. Given values are once, few, many or a class for expanded clones.

d_gene: .
abundance: once
j_gene: TRBJ2-5
v_gene: TRBV7-8
CDR3nt: TGTGCCAGCAGCTTAGAGCAGGGGGGTGGGAAGACCCAGTACTTC
CDR3aa: CASSLEQGGGKTQYF

d_gene: .
abundance: .
j_gene: TRBJ1-5
v_gene: TRBV18
CDR3nt: TGTGCCAGCTCGAAAGCTTTAAATCAGCCCCAGCATTTT
CDR3aa: CASSKALNQPQHF

d_gene: TRBD1
abundance: .
j_gene: TRBJ2-7
v_gene: TRBV18
CDR3nt: TGTGCCAGCTCACCCGCCAGGAACAGGGGCTCCTACGAGCAGTACTTC
CDR3aa: CASSPARNRGSYEQYF

d_gene: .
abundance: .
j_gene: TRBJ1-2
v_gene: TRBV5-1
CDR3nt: TGCGCCAGCAGCTTGGGTGGGGCAGGGGCAGCTAACTATGGCTACACCTTC
CDR3aa: CASSLGGAGAANYGYTF

d_gene: TRBD1
abundance: .
j_gene: TRBJ2-2
v_gene: TRBV14
CDR3nt: TGTGCCAGCAGCCCCCTACGACAGGGTAGGAACACCGGGGAGCTGTTTTTT
CDR3aa: CASSPLRQGRNTGELFF

d_gene: TRBD2
abundance: .
j_gene: TRBJ2-1
v_gene: TRBV5-1
CDR3nt: TGCGCCAGCAGCTTAGGCGGGAGCTCCTACAATGAGCAGTTCTTC
CDR3aa: CASSLGGSSYNEQFF

d_gene: .
abundance: .
j_gene: TRBJ2-1
v_gene: TRBV11-3
CDR3nt: TGTGCCAGCAGCTTAGATTTTGGGCAGGGCGAAGGTTACAATGAGCAGTTCTTC
CDR3aa: CASSLDFGQGEGYNEQFF

d_gene: TRBD1
abundance: .
j_gene: TRBJ1-2
v_gene: TRBV6-5
CDR3nt: TGTGCCAGCAGTACAGGGGGCCAAGGCTACACCTTC
CDR3aa: CASSTGGQGYTF

d_gene: .
abundance: .
j_gene: TRBJ1-5
v_gene: TRBV12-3/TRBV12-4
CDR3nt: TGTGCCAGCAGTCAACCAGGACAGCCCCAGCATTTT
CDR3aa: CASSQPGQPQHF

d_gene: TRBD1
abundance: .
j_gene: TRBJ1-6
v_gene: TRBV12-3/TRBV12-4
CDR3nt: TGTGCCGGCCAGGGACAGCAAAATTCACCCCTCCACTTT
CDR3aa: CAGQGQQNSPLHF

d_gene: .
abundance: once
j_gene: TRBJ2-5
v_gene: TRBV7-3
CDR3nt: TGTGCCAGCAGGGAATCGACAGGACAAGAGACCCAGTACTTC
CDR3aa: CASRESTGQETQYF

d_gene: .
abundance: .
j_gene: TRBJ1-5
v_gene: TRBV7-6
CDR3nt: TGTGCCAGCAGCTTAAAAGCGTTCGGTGGCAATCAGCCCCAGCATTTT
CDR3aa: CASSLKAFGGNQPQHF

d_gene: TRBD1
abundance: .
j_gene: TRBJ1-4
v_gene: TRBV27
CDR3nt: TGTGCCAGCAGTTTCTTAGGGACAGCTAATGAAAAACTGTTTTTT
CDR3aa: CASSFLGTANEKLFF

d_gene: .
abundance: .
j_gene: TRBJ2-2
v_gene: TRBV5-1
CDR3nt: TGCGCCAGCAGCTTGATACAGGTGAACACCGGGGAGCTGTTTTTT
CDR3aa: CASSLIQVNTGELFF

d_gene: TRBD1
abundance: .
j_gene: TRBJ1-6
v_gene: TRBV3-1/TRBV3-2
CDR3nt: TGTGCCAGCAGCCCCCAGGGGGTATCACCCCTCCACTTT
CDR3aa: CASSPQGVSPLHF

d_gene: TRBD1
abundance: .
j_gene: TRBJ1-3
v_gene: TRBV5-1
CDR3nt: TGCGCCAGCAGCCAAAGTGCAGGGGGCTTCTTCTCTGGAAACACCATATATTTT
CDR3aa: CASSQSAGGFFSGNTIYF

d_gene: TRBD1
abundance: .
j_gene: TRBJ1-6
v_gene: TRBV3-1/TRBV3-2
CDR3nt: TGTGCCAGCAGCCAAGCAACAGGGGTTGGTTACTATAATTCACCCCTCCACTTT
CDR3aa: CASSQATGVGYYNSPLHF

d_gene: TRBD1
abundance: .
j_gene: TRBJ2-1
v_gene: TRBV18
CDR3nt: TGTGCCAGCTCACCACCAAGGACAGGCCGCTACAATGAGCAGTTCTTC
CDR3aa: CASSPPRTGRYNEQFF

d_gene: .
abundance: many
j_gene: TRBJ1-5
v_gene: TRBV12-3/TRBV12-4
CDR3nt: TGTGCCAGCAGGACAGGTAGCAATCAGCCCCAGCATTTT
CDR3aa: CASRTGSNQPQHF

d_gene: .
abundance: .
j_gene: TRBJ1-1
v_gene: TRBV5-1
CDR3nt: TGCGCCAGCAGCCCCCCAGGGGTTATGAACACTGAAGCTTTCTTT
CDR3aa: CASSPPGVMNTEAFF

d_gene: .
abundance: .
j_gene: TRBJ1-1
v_gene: TRBV2
CDR3nt: TGTGCCAGCAGGGCAGACGGGGAAGCTTTCTTT
CDR3aa: CASRADGEAFF

d_gene: TRBD2
abundance: .
j_gene: TRBJ2-2
v_gene: TRBV19
CDR3nt: TGTGCCAGTAGTATTTCTGCGGGGGGGCCACGGACCGGGGAGCTGTTTTTT
CDR3aa: CASSISAGGPRTGELFF

d_gene: .
abundance: .
j_gene: TRBJ1-1
v_gene: TRBV6-5
CDR3nt: TGTGCCAGCAACCCCAGGCTGAACACTGAAGCTTTCTTT
CDR3aa: CASNPRLNTEAFF

d_gene: TRBD1
abundance: .
j_gene: TRBJ1-2
v_gene: TRBV7-8
CDR3nt: TGTGCCAGCACCAGGGACAGTAACTATGGCTACACCTTC
CDR3aa: CASTRDSNYGYTF